Described below is a single T cell receptor (beta chain) sequence and its context. Looked up from germline, CDR1 is SGHRS and CDR2 is YFSETQ. V lost 5 bases to trimming and J lost 2 bases; unmatched junction nucleotides: 7. This CDR3 has 16 amino acids. Authors' data handling: Scientists estimated how many nucleated cells there were by amplifying reference gene primers. Sequenced by immunoSEQ multiplex PCR; TCRdb stores in-frame clones only, minus some. Clone size and the V and J calls come from that table; the DNA yielded D and trimming. In the table there are about 440,000 clones, 80% to 90% of which are singletons. These data belong to a study of blood T cell repertoires in COVID-19. For the study at large: COVID-19 samples, acute and convalescent, were from the United States, Italy and Spain. T cells, B-cell-depleted T cells, or PBMCs supplied cDNA or gDNA.

The sequence came from a woman in her 30s with acute or convalescent COVID-19. The chain has TRBV5-1 and TRBJ2-1; 10 nucleotides align to TRBD2. Sequencing was carried out using peripheral blood. In DNA form, the CDR3 reads TGCGCCAGCAGTTCTCAAGCGGGGGGGCCCTACAATGAGCAGTTCTTC. This translates into CASSSQAGGPYNEQFF.